This T cell receptor beta chain was found in a study of blood T cell repertoires in COVID-19. Study in general: Acute and convalescent COVID-19 specimens originated in the United States, Italy and Spain.

Unmatched junction bases numbered 2, after V lost 1 base and J lost 2 bases. The CDR3 spans 15 residues. The germline CDR1 and CDR2 sequences are SGHNT and YENEEA. Measured with immunoSEQ multiplex PCR; TCRdb has only the in-frame clones, and not every one. Here the sample spans some 22,000 clones, approximately 80% being singletons. The clonotype comes from a man aged 80 or over with active or convalescent COVID-19. V gene TRBV11-3 combines with J gene TRBJ2-7; 10 nucleotides match TRBD1. Sequenced: peripheral blood. CDR3 loop: CASSLGDRGTYEQYF. The CDR3 region has the DNA TGTGCCAGCAGCTTAGGGGACAGGGGAACCTACGAGCAGTACTTC.